This T cell receptor (beta chain) was documented in a study of metastatic and nonmetastatic thyroid tumors. Turning to the study itself: Repertoires from blood and tumor or nodule tissue of malignant and benign thyroid patients were compared.

A word on this clone: No antigen is known for it. The junction departs from the called germline gene at one end, perhaps through a read error.

The CDR3 consists of 15 residues. As handled by the study authors: A distant-metastasis classifier for papillary thyroid cancer was built using CDR3 differences across clinicopathological groups. MiXCR reprocessed the PCR reads for TCRdb. The V and J calls were determined by TCRdb, not by the authors. Among fewer than 35,000 clones, about 30% were seen once, and the ten largest hold over 30%. Study results and limitations: Patients with malignant thyroid tumors reportedly had significantly higher TCR beta diversity than those with benign nodules, in blood and tumor.

Prior to thyroid surgery, none of the patients had received any treatment. The chain couples TRBV12-3 or TRBV12-4 to TRBJ2-2, with D tentatively TRBD2 (5 bases). Sequencing was carried out using blood. This clonotype was sampled from a female donor with papillary thyroid cancer or a benign thyroid nodule (not recorded which). Some clones in this sample may be carry-over from other donors' samples. In nucleotides, the CDR3 is TGTGCCAGCACCACTCACGGCGCGTACACCGGGGATCTGTTTTTT. It is translated as CASTTHGAYTGDLFF.